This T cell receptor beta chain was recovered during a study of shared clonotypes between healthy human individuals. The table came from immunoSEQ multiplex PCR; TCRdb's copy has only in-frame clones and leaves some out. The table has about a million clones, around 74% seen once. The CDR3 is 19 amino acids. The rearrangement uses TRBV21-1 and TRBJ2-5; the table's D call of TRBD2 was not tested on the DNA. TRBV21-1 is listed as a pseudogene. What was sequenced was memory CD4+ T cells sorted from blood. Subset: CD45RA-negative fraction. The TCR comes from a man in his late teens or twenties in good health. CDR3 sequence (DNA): TGTGCCAGCAGCAAAGCGCTAAGGGTATCCGGGGAACTACAAGAGACCCAGTACTTC. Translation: CASSKALRVSGELQETQYF.